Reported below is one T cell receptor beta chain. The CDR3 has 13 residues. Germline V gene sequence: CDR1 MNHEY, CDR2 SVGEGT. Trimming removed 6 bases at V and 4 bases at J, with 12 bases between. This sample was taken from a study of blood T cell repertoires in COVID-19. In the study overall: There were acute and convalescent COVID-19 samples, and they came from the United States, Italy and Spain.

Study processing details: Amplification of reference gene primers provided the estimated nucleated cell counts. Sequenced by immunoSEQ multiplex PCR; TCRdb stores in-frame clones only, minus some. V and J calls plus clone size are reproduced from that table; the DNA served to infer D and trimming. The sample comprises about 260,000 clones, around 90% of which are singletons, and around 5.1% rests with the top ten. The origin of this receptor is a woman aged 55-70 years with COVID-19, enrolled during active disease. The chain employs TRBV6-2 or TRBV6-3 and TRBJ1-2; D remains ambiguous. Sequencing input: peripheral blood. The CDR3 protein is CASSTVAGYGYTF. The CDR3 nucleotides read TGTGCCAGCAGCACCGTAGCGGGCTATGGCTACACCTTC.